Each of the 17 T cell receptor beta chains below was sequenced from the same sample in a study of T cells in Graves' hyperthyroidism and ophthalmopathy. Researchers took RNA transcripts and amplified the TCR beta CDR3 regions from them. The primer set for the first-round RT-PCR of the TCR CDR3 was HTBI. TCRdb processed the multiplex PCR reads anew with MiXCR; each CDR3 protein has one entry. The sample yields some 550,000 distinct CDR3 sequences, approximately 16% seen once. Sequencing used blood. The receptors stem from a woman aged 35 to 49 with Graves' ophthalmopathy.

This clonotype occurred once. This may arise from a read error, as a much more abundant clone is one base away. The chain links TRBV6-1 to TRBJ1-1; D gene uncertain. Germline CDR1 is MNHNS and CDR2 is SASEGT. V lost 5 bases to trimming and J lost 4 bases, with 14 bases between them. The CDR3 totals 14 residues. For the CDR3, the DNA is TGTGCCAGCAGTCAACTGACGGGGAGCACTGAAGCTTTCTTT. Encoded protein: CASSQLTGSTEAFF.

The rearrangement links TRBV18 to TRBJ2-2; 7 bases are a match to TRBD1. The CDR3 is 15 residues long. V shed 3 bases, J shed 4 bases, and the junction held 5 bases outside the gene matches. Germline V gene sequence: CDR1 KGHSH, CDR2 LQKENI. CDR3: CASSPDRVPTGELFF. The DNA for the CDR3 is TGTGCCAGCTCACCTGACAGGGTCCCCACCGGGGAGCTGTTTTTT.

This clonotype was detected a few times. CDR3: CASSTTPGQGNQPQHF. The CDR3 nucleotides are TGTGCCAGTAGTACTACCCCGGGACAGGGAAATCAGCCCCAGCATTTT. This chain joins TRBV19 and TRBJ1-5, with 9 bases aligning to TRBD1. J gave up 4 bases and V 4 bases, and 8 bases lay outside the gene matches. The CDR3 is 16 amino acids. CDR1 is LNHDA and CDR2 is SQIVND in the germline V gene (reference sequence).

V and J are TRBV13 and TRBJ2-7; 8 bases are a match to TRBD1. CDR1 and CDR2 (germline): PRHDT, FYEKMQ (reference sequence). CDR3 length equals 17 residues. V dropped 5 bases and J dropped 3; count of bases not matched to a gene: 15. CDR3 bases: TGTGCCAGCAGCCAAACGTTGGGGCCAGGGGGCGGCTACGAGCAGTACTTC. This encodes CASSQTLGPGGGYEQYF.

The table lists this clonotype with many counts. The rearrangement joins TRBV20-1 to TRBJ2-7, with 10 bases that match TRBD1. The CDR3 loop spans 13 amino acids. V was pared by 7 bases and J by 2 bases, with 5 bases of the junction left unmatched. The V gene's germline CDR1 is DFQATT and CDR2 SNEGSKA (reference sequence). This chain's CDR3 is CSVGGTGAYEQYF. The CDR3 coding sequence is TGCAGTGTGGGGGGGACAGGGGCCTACGAGCAGTACTTC.

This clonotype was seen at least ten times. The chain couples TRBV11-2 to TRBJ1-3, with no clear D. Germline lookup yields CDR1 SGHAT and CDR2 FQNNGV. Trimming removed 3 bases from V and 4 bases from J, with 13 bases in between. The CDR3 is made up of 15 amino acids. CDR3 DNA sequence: TGTGCCAGCAGCTTTGGCCGGACCGACGGAAACACCATATATTTT. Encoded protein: CASSFGRTDGNTIYF.

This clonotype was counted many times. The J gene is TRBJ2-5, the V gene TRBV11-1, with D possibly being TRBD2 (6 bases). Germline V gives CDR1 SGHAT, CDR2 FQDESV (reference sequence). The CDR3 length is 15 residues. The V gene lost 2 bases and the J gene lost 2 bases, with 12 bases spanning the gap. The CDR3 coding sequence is TGTGCCAGCAGCTTAACAGGCCGGGGGCAAGAGACCCAGTACTTC. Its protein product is CASSLTGRGQETQYF.

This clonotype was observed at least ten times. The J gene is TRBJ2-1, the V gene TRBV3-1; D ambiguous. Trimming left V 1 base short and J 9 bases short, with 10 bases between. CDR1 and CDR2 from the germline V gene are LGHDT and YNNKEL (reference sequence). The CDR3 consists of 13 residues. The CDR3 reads CASSQAPLGEQFF. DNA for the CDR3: TGTGCCAGCAGCCAAGCCCCCTTAGGTGAGCAGTTCTTC.

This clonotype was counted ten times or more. CDR3 protein: CASSLENSRLGDTQYF. The CDR3 nucleotides are TGTGCCAGCAGCTTAGAGAACTCCCGATTGGGAGATACGCAGTATTTT. The chain combines TRBV11-2 with TRBJ2-3; no firm D call. CDR3 length equals 16 residues. From germline, CDR1 is SGHAT and CDR2 FQNNGV. Trimming pared 0 bases from V and 5 bases from J, leaving 15 bases between.

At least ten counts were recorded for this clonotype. The CDR3 region is CSVSVLAGPAGQFF. The DNA of the CDR3 is TGCAGCGTGTCCGTACTAGCGGGTCCTGCTGGGCAGTTCTTC. V usage is TRBV29-1 and J usage is TRBJ2-1; 9 bases align to TRBD2. The germline V gene has CDR1 SQVTM and CDR2 ANQGSEA. This CDR3 is built from 14 residues. Trimming removed 6 bases from V and 12 bases from J; junction bases left unmatched: 15.

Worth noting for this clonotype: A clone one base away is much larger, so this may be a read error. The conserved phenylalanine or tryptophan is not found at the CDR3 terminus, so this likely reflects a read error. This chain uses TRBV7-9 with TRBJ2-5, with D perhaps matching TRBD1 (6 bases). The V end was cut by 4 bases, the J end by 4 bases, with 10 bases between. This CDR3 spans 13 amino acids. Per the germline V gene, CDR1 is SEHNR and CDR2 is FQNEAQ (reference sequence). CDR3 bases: TGTGCCAGCAGCTCCCTCAGGGGAGAGACCCAGTACTCC. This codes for CASSSLRGETQYS.

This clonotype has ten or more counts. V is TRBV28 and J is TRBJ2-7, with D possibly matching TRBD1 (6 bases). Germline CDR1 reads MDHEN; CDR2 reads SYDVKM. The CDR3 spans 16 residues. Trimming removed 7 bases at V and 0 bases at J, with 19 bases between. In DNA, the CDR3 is TGTGCCAGCAACCGACCTGACAGGCCGACCTCCTACGAGCAGTACTTC. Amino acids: CASNRPDRPTSYEQYF.

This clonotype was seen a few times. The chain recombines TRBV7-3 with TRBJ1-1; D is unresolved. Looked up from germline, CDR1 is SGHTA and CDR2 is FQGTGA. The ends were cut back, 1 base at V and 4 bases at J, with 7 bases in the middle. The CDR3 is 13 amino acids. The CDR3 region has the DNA TGTGCCAGCAGCTTAATTTGGAGCACTGAAGCTTTCTTT. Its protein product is CASSLIWSTEAFF.

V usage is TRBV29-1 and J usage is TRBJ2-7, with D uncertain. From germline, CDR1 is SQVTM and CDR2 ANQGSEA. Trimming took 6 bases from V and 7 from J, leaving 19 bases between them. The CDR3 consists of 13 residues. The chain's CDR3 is CSVWGLPGGEQYF. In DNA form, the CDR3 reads TGCAGCGTATGGGGTCTCCCGGGTGGGGAGCAGTACTTC.

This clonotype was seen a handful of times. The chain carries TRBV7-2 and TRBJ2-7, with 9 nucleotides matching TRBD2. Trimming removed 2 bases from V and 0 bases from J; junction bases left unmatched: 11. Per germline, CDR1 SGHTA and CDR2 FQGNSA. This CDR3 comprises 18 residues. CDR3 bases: TGTGCCAGCAGCTTACAGCCGACTAGCGGAGCGAGCTCCTACGAGCAGTACTTC. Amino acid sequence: CASSLQPTSGASSYEQYF. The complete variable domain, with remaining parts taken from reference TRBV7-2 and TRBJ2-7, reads GAGVSQSPSNKVTEKGKDVELRCDPISGHTALYWYRQSLGQGLEFLIYFQGNSAPDKSGLPSDRFSAERTGGSVSTLTIQRTQQEDSAVYLCASSLQPTSGASSYEQYFGPGTRLTVT.

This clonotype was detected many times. The chain's CDR3 is CSASTPSGRLAGELFF. DNA for the CDR3: TGCAGTGCTAGTACGCCTAGCGGGAGATTAGCCGGGGAGCTGTTTTTT. This chain uses TRBV20-1 with TRBJ2-2; 10 bases align to TRBD2. CDR3 length equals 16 residues. Germline V gene lookup returns CDR1 DFQATT and CDR2 SNEGSKA (reference sequence). Trimming cost V 3 bases and J 6 bases; bases outside gene matches: 10.

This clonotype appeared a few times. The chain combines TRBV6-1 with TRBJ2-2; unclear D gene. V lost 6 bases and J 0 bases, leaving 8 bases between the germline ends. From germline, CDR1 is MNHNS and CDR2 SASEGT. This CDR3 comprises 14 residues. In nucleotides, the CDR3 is TGTGCCAGCAGACTAATCCCGAACACCGGGGAGCTGTTTTTT. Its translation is CASRLIPNTGELFF.